This T cell receptor (beta chain) was documented in a study of tumor-infiltrating lymphocytes in localized non-small cell lung cancer. Whole-study context: Several tumor histologies, both smoking statuses, and some post-neoadjuvant chemotherapy samples were included.

The CDR3 is made up of 16 amino acids. In germline, CDR1 is MDHEN, CDR2 SYDVKM. V was shortened by 5 bases and J by 6 bases, with 20 bases between the two germline ends. Sequenced by immunoSEQ multiplex PCR; TCRdb stores in-frame clones only, minus some. The sample lists over 7,500 clones, approximately 75% seen once, with around 15% in the top ten. In its sample, this clone was seen a few times. J is TRBJ2-1 and V is TRBV28; D gene unclear. This TCR was recovered from a human donor with non-small cell lung cancer. The specimen sequenced was lung tumor tissue. The CDR3 DNA reads as TGTGCCAGCAGTCCTCCCGGGCAAGGACCCTTCAATGAGCAGTTCTTC. Protein: CASSPPGQGPFNEQFF.